This TCR beta chain stems from a study of CD8+CD57+ T cells in acquired aplastic anemia (dated by TCRdb to about 2018). A note on the overall study: On average, sorted CD4+ and CD8+ cells yielded 3.2 ug of extracted DNA, with a range of roughly 0.19 to 27.4 ug. CD8+CD57+ expansion was defined as a frequency above the mean frequency observed in healthy subjects.

Patients chosen for sequencing had shown expansion of CD8+CD57+ cells by flow cytometry. Severe acquired aplastic anemia was diagnosed in all patients according to International Study of Aplastic Anemia and Agranulocytosis and Camitta criteria. At the time blood was sampled, none of the patients had received any therapy. The study deep-sequenced TCR repertoires of sorted CD4+ and CD8+ blood T cells from severe aplastic anemia patients and healthy subjects. Patients were enrolled in the USA under clinicaltrials.gov protocols 00001620, 01623167, 00001397, 00071045, 00081523 and 00961064. Ficoll-Paque density gradient centrifugation was used to isolate peripheral blood mononuclear cells. Before DNA was extracted, CD4+ and CD8+ T cells were sorted using either FACS or magnetic beads. Overall study results and their limits: Patients and healthy controls showed no significant difference in CD8+ Simpson's diversity (P=0.060). Twenty-nine CD8+ CDR3 sequences were shared between patients and controls but appeared highly expressed in patients and within their immunodominant clones.

The germline V gene gives CDR1 as SGHTA and CDR2 as FQGNSA. The CDR3 holds 12 amino acids from the cysteine to the phenylalanine. The only DNA kept is the CDR3, 36 bases in frame from the first base. Genomic DNA served as template for TCR beta VDJ combination and CDR3 sequence profiling. TCR repertoire sequencing was run on an Illumina HiSeq 2000. In the paper's pipeline: Repertoires were assessed using TRBV/TRBJ rearrangement plots, CDR3 size and DJ length profiles, and Simpson's diversity index. Whichever DNA sequence was most abundant in the deep sequencing data was defined as the immunodominant clone. CDR3 amino acid sequences were checked for sharing between subjects and were compared against published repertoires and the VDJdb database. Starting from the raw public reads, TCRdb applied fastp trimming at Q25, assembled clones with MiXCR and retained in-frame beta chains. Every entry covers one CDR3 protein and lists the most common genes and DNA from its rows. TCRdb assigned the V and J calls; the authors' analysis was not used. Counted in this sample were under 350,000 distinct CDR3 sequences; roughly 59% of them appeared once. Clones ranked in the top ten supply under 1.5% of the sample.

This clonotype came up once. Its antigen has not been determined. Germline is not matched at one junction end, which may reflect a read error. This TCR derives from a human donor with aplastic anemia. The sample comprised sorted CD4+, CD8+, or CD8+CD57+ T cells (not recorded which) from PBMCs. The rearranged chain carries TRBV7-2 and TRBJ1-1, with the D gene call left open. The CDR3 protein is CASNPSGGRASF. Read as DNA, the sequence is TGTGCCAGCAACCCGTCAGGCGGGAGGGCTTCCTTT.